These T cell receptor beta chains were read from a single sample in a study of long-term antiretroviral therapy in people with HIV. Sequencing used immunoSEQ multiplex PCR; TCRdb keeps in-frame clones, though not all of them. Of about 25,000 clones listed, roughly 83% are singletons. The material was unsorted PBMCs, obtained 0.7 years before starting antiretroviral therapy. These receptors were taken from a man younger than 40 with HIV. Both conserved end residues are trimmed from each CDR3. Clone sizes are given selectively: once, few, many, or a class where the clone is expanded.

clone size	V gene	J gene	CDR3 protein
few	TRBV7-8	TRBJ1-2	ASSVPGTGLGYT
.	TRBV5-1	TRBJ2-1	ASSLAAGGPGSYNEQF
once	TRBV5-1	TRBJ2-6	ASSLVDAGANVLT
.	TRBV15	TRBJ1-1	ATHTGLNTEAF
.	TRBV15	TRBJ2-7	ATSRVVTYEQY
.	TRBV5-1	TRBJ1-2	ASSLEGQGSYGYT
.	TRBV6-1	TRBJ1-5	ASSEYVGQPQH
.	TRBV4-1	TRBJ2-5	ASSQDGAGGIQETQY
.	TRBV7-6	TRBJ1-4	ASSLGDFNEKLF
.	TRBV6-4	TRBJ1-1	ASSDRTGDEAF
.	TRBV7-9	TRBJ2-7	ASSWEASGNPYEQY
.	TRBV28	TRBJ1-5	ASGRDSPQSAQH
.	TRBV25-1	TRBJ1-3	ASSPTGAGNTIY
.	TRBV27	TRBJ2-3	ASSLGLGSTDTQY
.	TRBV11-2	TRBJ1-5	ASSLDYGGLQPQH
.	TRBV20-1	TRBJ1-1	GYPGVTEAF
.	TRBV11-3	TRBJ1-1	ASSLKPRNTEAF
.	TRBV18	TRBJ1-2	ASSPEGGGYGYT
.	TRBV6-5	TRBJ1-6	ASMYTTLPNSPLH
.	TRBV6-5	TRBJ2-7	ASSYSETTYEQY
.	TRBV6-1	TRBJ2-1	ASRPGTREQF
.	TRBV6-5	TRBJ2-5	ASRNPQETQY
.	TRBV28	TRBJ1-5	ASSIDKGSSNQPQH
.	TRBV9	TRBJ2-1	ASSDNSVSSYNEQF
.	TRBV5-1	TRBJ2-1	ASSLAGGNEQF
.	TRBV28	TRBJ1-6	ASSLPQYSMGNSPLH
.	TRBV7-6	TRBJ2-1	ASSLASSGGHNEQF
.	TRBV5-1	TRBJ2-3	ASSSGGAGTDTQY
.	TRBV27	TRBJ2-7	ASSPRLAGASYEQY
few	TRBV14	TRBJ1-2	ASSQALRGVSDGYT
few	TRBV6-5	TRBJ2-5	ASSQAGGLQETQY
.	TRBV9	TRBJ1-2	ASSVGVIGGYGYT
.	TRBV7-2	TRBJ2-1	ASSLRFSRGRGSNEQF
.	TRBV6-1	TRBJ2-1	ASSVAGGPNNEQF
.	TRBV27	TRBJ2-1	ASSRNLAGVSDEQF
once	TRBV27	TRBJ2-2	ASSLSVTSGIGELF
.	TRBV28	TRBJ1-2	ASRVAPRTGQGI
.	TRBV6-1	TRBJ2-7	ASSDGPGATYEQY
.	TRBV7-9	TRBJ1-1	ASSSGQIMNTEAF
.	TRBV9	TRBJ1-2	ASSVAWGENYGYT
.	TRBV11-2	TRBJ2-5	ASSPLEASRGETQY
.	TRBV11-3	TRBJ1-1	ASSLGLQGVEAF
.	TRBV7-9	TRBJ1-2	ASSLDGTLNYGYT
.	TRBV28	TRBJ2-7	ASSLGSGEQY
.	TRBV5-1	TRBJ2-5	ASSLQGLAQETQY
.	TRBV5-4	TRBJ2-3	ASSSVAGVSDTQY
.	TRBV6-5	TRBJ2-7	ASSQQGTNYEQY
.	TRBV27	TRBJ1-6	ASTPRAGDPSSPLH
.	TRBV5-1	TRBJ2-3	ASSSEGGTDTQY
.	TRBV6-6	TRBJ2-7	ASSYTGEYEQY
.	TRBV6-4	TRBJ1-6	ASSDSTDSPLH
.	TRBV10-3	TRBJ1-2	AISESKITVGGYT
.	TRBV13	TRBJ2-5	ASSLGRLAGGETQY
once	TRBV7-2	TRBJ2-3	ASSNRDPSTDTQY
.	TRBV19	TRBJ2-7	ASSRTYEQY
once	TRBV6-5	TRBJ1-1	ASSSRLGDEAF
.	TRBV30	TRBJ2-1	AWSLQTEQF
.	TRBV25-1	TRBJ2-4	ASSEWGGSAKNIQY